This record looks at one TCR beta chain sequence and its context. Its antigen is unknown. There are no base qualities to consult, and no much larger clone falls within one base. This sample is drawn from a study of blood T cell repertoires in COVID-19 (dated by TCRdb to between 2020 and 2021). Notes on the research overall: Samples from collaborators originated in the United States, Italy and Spain and spanned both the acute and convalescent phases of COVID-19. The prospective study material was composed of cDNA or gDNA derived from T cells, B-cell-depleted T cells, or PBMCs. Where available, HLA class I and class II types were obtained from metadata supplied by the sample provider rather than from assay-based typing. Subjects who had been exposed to COVID-19, were actively infected with it, or had recovered from it provided the deeply sampled blood TCRbeta repertoires that made up the dataset. The samples were drawn from two sources: the first 160 participants of the ongoing ImmuneRACE study, and 1,000 to 1,500 subjects contributed by 6 global collaborators. The sample metadata nearly always contained a de-identified subject ID, COVID-19 status, age in years and sex. The repertoires were released in a freely available public database intended as a resource for research on the immune response to SARS-CoV-2.

At one collaborating source in Seattle, patients were enrolled during active infection and were followed longitudinally through the course of disease. Whole blood was collected in K2EDTA tubes by collaborating institutions according to the institutions' own protocols. For TCRbeta analysis, collaborator samples were shipped as frozen whole blood, as isolated PBMCs, or as DNA extracted from either sample type. The investigation overall reported the following: How much clinical and demographic metadata was included differed by source and by participant, and the metadata was provided uncurated.

For this chain, trimming is 3 bases at the V end and 2 bases at the J end, and the number of junction bases without a gene match is 4. CDR1 and CDR2 (SGHDT, YYEEEE) derive from the germline V gene. The CDR3 holds 14 amino acids from the cysteine to the phenylalanine. CDR3 DNA is the only sequence kept; it has 42 bases, read in frame from the first base. TCRbeta CDR3 regions were amplified from genomic DNA using the immunoSEQ Assay, a bias-controlled multiplex PCR. As for the authors' bioinformatics: The number of nucleated cells in each sample was estimated by amplification of reference gene primers within the assay. Sequence reads were collapsed and filtered to measure the absolute abundance of every unique TCRbeta CDR3 rearrangement. For each sample, productive Simpson clonality was calculated as the square root of Simpson's diversity index across productive rearrangements. Here the immuneACCESS table is served through TCRdb, limited to in-frame sequences with V and J called. Missing clones are a known gap in these copies; in checked studies unresolved V genes cover under half, and the rest lacks a known reason. V and J calls and clone size are copied from that table; D and trimming were computed from the DNA. This sample gives over 450,000 clones in total; about 89% of them show up just once. Clones ranked in the top ten supply 7.8% of the sample.

In this chain, TRBV5-6 is recombined with TRBJ2-7; TRBD2 aligns with 8 central bases. This sequence originates from a woman in her forties or fifties with COVID-19, enrolled during active disease. The sequencing sample was made of peripheral blood. The base sequence is TGTGCCAGCAGCTCGGGAGGGGGGACCTACGAGCAGTACTTC. The encoded protein is CASSSGGGTYEQYF.